This is a list of T cell receptor beta chains from one sample in a study of shared clonotypes between healthy human individuals. The assay was immunoSEQ multiplex PCR, and TCRdb's table has in-frame clones only and misses some. This table holds over 2 million clones, less than 95% found once. Material: naive CD8+ T cells sorted from blood. These receptors all come from a man younger than 30 in good health. The CDR3 runs from the conserved cysteine through the conserved F or W. The D gene is left open where the match is weak. Expanded clones are given a class, and other clones once, few, many or no size at all.

V gene	J gene	D gene	clone size	CDR3 protein	CDR3 DNA
TRBV7-9	TRBJ2-2	NA	NA	CASSLVSGGELFF	TGTGCCAGCAGCTTAGTCTCCGGCGGGGAGCTGTTTTTT
TRBV28	TRBJ2-1	NA	NA	CASSLNPDSYNEQFF	TGTGCCAGCAGTTTAAATCCGGACTCCTACAATGAGCAGTTCTTC
TRBV4-3	TRBJ2-3	NA	NA	CASSQDWLATDTQYF	TGCGCCAGCAGCCAAGACTGGCTAGCGACAGATACGCAGTATTTT
TRBV5-1	TRBJ1-1	NA	NA	CASSLWRENTEAFF	TGCGCCAGCAGCCTCTGGCGGGAGAACACTGAAGCTTTCTTT
TRBV6-6	TRBJ2-5	NA	NA	CASSYDYPAETQYF	TGTGCCAGCAGTTACGACTATCCGGCGGAGACCCAGTACTTC
TRBV29-1	TRBJ2-6	NA	NA	CSVLEWGSSGANVLTF	TGCAGCGTTCTCGAATGGGGGAGCTCTGGGGCCAACGTCCTGACTTTC
TRBV13	TRBJ2-7	TRBD1	NA	CASSEWGQGVVYEQYF	TGTGCCAGCAGCGAGTGGGGACAGGGGGTAGTCTACGAGCAGTACTTC
TRBV6-5	TRBJ1-5	TRBD1	NA	CASSYGGTGDQPQHF	TGTGCCAGCAGTTACGGCGGGACAGGGGATCAGCCCCAGCATTTT
TRBV4-3	TRBJ1-2	TRBD1	NA	CASSPGQGYGYTF	TGCGCCAGCAGCCCGGGACAGGGCTATGGCTACACCTTC
TRBV5-1	TRBJ2-1	TRBD2	once	CASSLEASGRFGNEQFF	TGCGCCAGCAGCTTGGAAGCTAGCGGGAGGTTCGGCAATGAGCAGTTCTTC
TRBV18	TRBJ2-5	NA	NA	CASSPPVGETQYF	TGTGCCAGCTCACCACCGGTGGGGGAGACCCAGTACTTC
TRBV25-1	TRBJ2-1	NA	NA	CASSDGLASYNEQFF	TGTGCCAGCAGTGATGGGCTAGCCTCCTACAATGAGCAGTTCTTC
TRBV7-9	TRBJ2-3	TRBD2	NA	CASSLGTSGGTSSTDTQYF	TGTGCCAGCAGCTTGGGGACTAGCGGGGGAACGTCTAGCACAGATACGCAGTATTTT
TRBV10-2	TRBJ1-2	NA	NA	CASSEFFQGYNYGYTF	TGCGCCAGCAGTGAGTTTTTCCAGGGATATAACTATGGCTACACCTTC
TRBV4-1	TRBJ2-1	NA	once	CASSQDVGANYNEQFF	TGCGCCAGCAGCCAAGATGTGGGGGCCAACTACAATGAGCAGTTCTTC
TRBV19	TRBJ2-1	TRBD2	NA	CASSILGSGNNEQFF	TGTGCCAGTAGTATCTTGGGGAGCGGGAACAATGAGCAGTTCTTC
TRBV4-3	TRBJ1-6	NA	NA	CASSQEADNSPLHF	TGCGCCAGCAGCCAAGAAGCAGACAATTCACCCCTCCACTTT
TRBV5-1	TRBJ2-1	NA	NA	CASSTAVEALSYNEQFF	TGCGCCAGCAGCACCGCCGTTGAAGCCCTCTCCTACAATGAGCAGTTCTTC
TRBV6-5	TRBJ2-7	NA	NA	CASSYSKGSEQYF	TGTGCCAGCAGTTATTCGAAAGGGAGCGAGCAGTACTTC
TRBV6-5	TRBJ2-7	NA	NA	CASSYSRTSYEQYF	TGTGCCAGCAGTTACTCGAGAACGTCGTACGAGCAGTACTTC
TRBV20-1	TRBJ1-2	NA	NA	CSAEMGYGYTF	TGCAGTGCTGAGATGGGCTATGGCTACACCTTC
TRBV27	TRBJ2-7	TRBD2	NA	CASSFLADTYEQYF	TGTGCCAGCAGTTTCCTAGCGGATACCTACGAGCAGTACTTC
TRBV6-5	TRBJ2-7	NA	NA	CASSYLRGNPYEQYF	TGTGCCAGCAGTTACCTCCGCGGAAATCCCTACGAGCAGTACTTC
TRBV7-9	TRBJ2-5	TRBD1	NA	CASSLGGQGRETQYF	TGTGCCAGCAGCTTAGGGGGACAGGGGCGAGAGACCCAGTACTTC
TRBV30	TRBJ1-1	NA	NA	CAWTGREAAEAFF	TGTGCCTGGACGGGTCGCGAAGCTGCGGAGGCTTTCTTT
TRBV6-5	TRBJ2-3	NA	once	CASSYAGPDTQYF	TGTGCCAGCAGTTATGCGGGCCCAGATACGCAGTATTTT
TRBV30	TRBJ1-5	TRBD1	NA	CAWSVQGGQPQHF	TGTGCCTGGAGTGTACAGGGGGGACAGCCCCAGCATTTT
TRBV5-1	TRBJ2-5	NA	NA	CASSLAGGRETQYF	TGCGCCAGCAGCTTGGCGGGGGGCAGGGAGACCCAGTACTTC
TRBV9	TRBJ1-3	NA	NA	CASSPWVAGENTIYF	TGTGCCAGCAGCCCGTGGGTGGCAGGGGAGAACACCATATATTTT
TRBV7-9	TRBJ2-5	TRBD2	once	CASSLKRGVQETQYF	TGTGCCAGCAGCTTGAAACGGGGGGTCCAAGAGACCCAGTACTTC
TRBV5-6	TRBJ2-1	NA	NA	CASSLARRSSYNEQFF	TGTGCCAGCAGCTTGGCTCGGCGTTCCTCCTACAATGAGCAGTTCTTC